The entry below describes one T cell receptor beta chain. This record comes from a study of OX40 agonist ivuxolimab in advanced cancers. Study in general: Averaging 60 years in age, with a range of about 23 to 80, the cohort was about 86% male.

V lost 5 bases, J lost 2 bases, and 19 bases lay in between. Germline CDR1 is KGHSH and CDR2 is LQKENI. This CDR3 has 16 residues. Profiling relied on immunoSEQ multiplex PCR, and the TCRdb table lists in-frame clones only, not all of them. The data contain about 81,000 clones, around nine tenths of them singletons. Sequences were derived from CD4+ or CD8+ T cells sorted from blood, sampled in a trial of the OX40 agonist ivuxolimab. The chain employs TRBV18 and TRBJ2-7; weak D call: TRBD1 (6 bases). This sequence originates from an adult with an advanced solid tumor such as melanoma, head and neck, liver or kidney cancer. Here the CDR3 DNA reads TGTGCCAGCTCATCGCTCGTGGGGGCCACCACCTACGAGCAGTACTTC. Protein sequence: CASSSLVGATTYEQYF.